The 18 T cell receptor beta chains below come from one sample, sequenced in a study of graft-versus-host responses after intestinal transplantation. Libraries were prepared by immunoSEQ multiplex PCR; TCRdb keeps only in-frame clonotypes and omits some of them. This sample has some 100,000 clones, with 92% found just once. The antigens of these receptors remain unknown. The sample consisted of unstimulated CD8+ T cells sorted from spleen or lymph node cells, taken before transplant. Receptors originate from a human donor who was the organ donor for an intestinal transplant.

The rearrangement links TRBV11-2 to TRBJ2-7; 8 nucleotides line up with TRBD1. The length of the CDR3 is 12 residues. The V and J ends lost 2 bases and 6 bases, in that order; junction bases with no gene match: 0. Per the germline V gene, CDR1 is SGHAT and CDR2 is FQNNGV. CDR3 residues: CASSLTGGEQYF. The CDR3 DNA reads as TGTGCCAGCAGCTTAACAGGGGGCGAGCAGTACTTC. Drawing the rest from reference TRBV11-2 and TRBJ2-7, the complete variable domain is EAGVAQSPRYKIIEKRQSVAFWCNPISGHATLYWYQQILGQGPKLLIQFQNNGVVDDSQLPKDRFSAERLKGVDSTLKIQPAKLEDSAVYLCASSLTGGEQYFGPGTRLTVT.

The rearrangement uses TRBV15 and TRBJ1-1; 10 bases map to TRBD1. With V trimmed by 5 bases and J by 4 bases, 7 bases remained unmatched. CDR1 and CDR2 from the germline V gene are LNHNV and YYDKDF (reference sequence). The CDR3 runs 15 residues. The CDR3 loop reads CATSFDRGQGTEAFF. DNA of the CDR3: TGTGCCACCAGCTTTGACAGGGGGCAGGGCACTGAAGCTTTCTTT.

V gene TRBV14 combines with J gene TRBJ1-1; TRBD1 agrees at 9 bases. Trimming took 1 base from V and 4 from J; bases not matched to a gene: 13. Per germline, CDR1 SGHDN and CDR2 FVKESK. This CDR3 contains 18 residues. CDR3 sequence (DNA): TGTGCCAGCAGCCAAGTTACAGGGGGCGTGCGTTTTCTCACTGAAGCTTTCTTT. Protein product: CASSQVTGGVRFLTEAFF.

V gene TRBV28 combines with J gene TRBJ2-5; possibly TRBD1 for D (6 bases). V was pared by 6 bases and J by 2 bases, with 13 bases between. Per the germline V gene, CDR1 is MDHEN and CDR2 is SYDVKM. The CDR3 contains 14 residues. The CDR3 nucleotides are TGTGCCAGCAGCGAAGGGGGAACTCAAGAGACCCAGTACTTC. It encodes CASSEGGTQETQYF. The full variable domain, its missing parts supplied by reference TRBV28 and TRBJ2-5, is DVKVTQSSRYLVKRTGEKVFLECVQDMDHENMFWYRQDPGLGLRLIYFSYDVKMKEKGDIPEGYSVSREKKERFSLILESASTNQTSMYLCASSEGGTQETQYFGPGTRLLVL.

This chain connects TRBV28 to TRBJ2-7, with 9 bases matching TRBD1. The length of the CDR3 is 19 residues. The V gene end was trimmed by 5 bases and the J gene end by 0 bases; junction bases not matched to a gene: 17. Germline V CDR1 and CDR2: MDHEN, SYDVKM. Here the CDR3 DNA reads TGTGCCAGCAGTCACACCGGGACAGGGTTTCCTTATCACTCCTACGAGCAGTACTTC. It specifies CASSHTGTGFPYHSYEQYF.

The chain joins TRBV7-9 to TRBJ2-7; 8 bases fit TRBD2. Germline V gene sequence: CDR1 SEHNR, CDR2 FQNEAQ (reference sequence). CDR3 length: 15 amino acids. The J segment lost 3 bases and the V segment lost 2 bases, leaving 6 bases of the junction unmatched. The CDR3 bases are TGTGCCAGCAGCTTAACGGGGGGGGAGGTCTACGAGCAGTACTTC. It specifies CASSLTGGEVYEQYF.

V and J are TRBV7-4 and TRBJ1-1; maybe TRBD1 (6 bases). CDR3 size: 13 residues. V was shortened by 2 bases and J by 10 bases, with 14 bases between the two germline ends. Germline lookup yields CDR1 SGHVT and CDR2 SQSDAQ. The CDR3 here is CASSLWRWGLAFF. DNA for the CDR3: TGTGCCAGCAGCTTATGGCGGTGGGGGCTAGCTTTCTTT.

The chain carries TRBV7-6 and TRBJ2-5; maybe TRBD2 (5 bases). Trimming left V 1 base short and J 3 bases short, with 9 bases between. CDR1 and CDR2 (germline): SGHVS, FNYEAQ. The CDR3 spans 14 residues. The CDR3 sequence: CASSLDWEKETQYF. The CDR3 DNA follows: TGTGCCAGCAGCTTAGATTGGGAGAAAGAGACCCAGTACTTC.

This rearrangement joins TRBV6-1 to TRBJ2-5; 7 bases are a match to TRBD2. J was trimmed by 5 bases and V by 2 bases; bases with no gene match: 5. Germline V gene sequence: CDR1 MNHNS, CDR2 SASEGT. The CDR3 contains 14 residues. The DNA of the CDR3 is TGTGCCAGCAGTGAATGGTGGCGGGGGGAGACCCAGTACTTC. This codes for CASSEWWRGETQYF.

This clone is a singleton in its sample. The chain uses TRBV21-1 and TRBJ2-7; TRBD2 was called by the table and not checked on the DNA. TRBV21-1 is a recognized pseudogene. The CDR3 consists of 16 residues. The CDR3 DNA is TGTGCCAGCAGCATGTGGGGAGGGTACTTTCACTACGAGCAGTACTTC. Its protein is CASSMWGGYFHYEQYF.

The V call is TRBV4-1, the J call TRBJ2-7; the match to TRBD2 covers 14 bases. J lost 5 bases, V lost 1 base, and 7 bases had no gene match. The CDR3 sequence is 17 residues long. The germline gives CDR1 MGHRA, CDR2 YSYEKL. The CDR3 here is CASSQAGTSGSGDEQYF. The CDR3 DNA is TGCGCCAGCAGCCAAGCCGGGACTAGCGGGAGTGGGGACGAGCAGTACTTC.

The chain combines TRBV14 with TRBJ2-7; possible D gene TRBD2, 6 bases. The CDR3 is 15 residues long. Between the trimmed V and J ends, which lost 1 base and 4 bases, there was a span of 14 bases. Looked up from germline, CDR1 is SGHDN and CDR2 is FVKESK. CDR3 amino acids: CASSQGWTGEYEQYF. The DNA for the CDR3 is TGTGCCAGCAGCCAAGGTTGGACGGGGGAATACGAGCAGTACTTC.

The chain recombines TRBV7-2 with TRBJ2-7, with D tentatively TRBD1 (5 bases). The germline CDR1 and CDR2 sequences are SGHTA and FQGNSA. This CDR3 is 14 amino acids long. V was clipped by 1 base and J by 2 bases, with 9 bases between them. The CDR3 here is CASSLGLGPYEQYF. DNA of the CDR3: TGTGCCAGCAGCTTAGGATTGGGGCCCTACGAGCAGTACTTC.

The rearrangement uses TRBV10-1 and TRBJ2-1; TRBD1 matches 8 bases. This CDR3 region has 15 residues. The germline V gene has CDR1 WNHNN and CDR2 SYGVQD (reference sequence). Germline trimming cut 4 bases from V and 2 bases from J; bases unmatched to any gene: 4. CDR3 amino acids: CASSGQGSPYNEQFF. CDR3 in DNA: TGCGCCAGCAGTGGACAGGGGTCCCCCTACAATGAGCAGTTCTTC.

The V gene is TRBV5-1, the J gene TRBJ2-3, with 9 bases matching TRBD2. V was clipped by 4 bases and J by 6 bases; unmatched bases: 9. Germline-derived CDR1 and CDR2 are SGHRS and YFSETQ. CDR3 length equals 15 residues. CDR3: CASSPFGGGGDTQYF. The CDR3 DNA follows: TGCGCCAGCAGCCCTTTCGGCGGGGGGGGTGATACGCAGTATTTT.

The CDR3 bases are TGTGCCAGCAGTTACCCGAAAGCGGGGGTGGGTGATACGCAGTATTTT. It codes for CASSYPKAGVGDTQYF. V and J are TRBV6-6 and TRBJ2-3; the match to TRBD2 covers 8 bases. Germline-derived CDR1 and CDR2 are MNHNY and SVGAGI (reference sequence). V was pared by 2 bases and J by 6 bases, with 10 bases of the junction left unmatched. This CDR3 contains 16 residues.

V gene TRBV27 combines with J gene TRBJ2-7; 7 nucleotides match TRBD2. The germline V gene has CDR1 MNHEY and CDR2 SMNVEV (reference sequence). J was trimmed by 4 bases and V by 8 bases; bases with no gene match: 23. The CDR3 contains 18 residues. CDR3 coding DNA: TGTGCCAGCGGATCGGGGGGATTCACTGGGTCAGGATCTTACGAGCAGTACTTC. It encodes CASGSGGFTGSGSYEQYF.

This chain joins TRBV19 and TRBJ1-1; D remains ambiguous. Looked up from germline, CDR1 is LNHDA and CDR2 is SQIVND (reference sequence). This CDR3 region has 11 residues. V was pared by 10 bases and J by 6 bases, with 12 bases between. The CDR3: CATAGEPEAFF. Written as DNA, the CDR3 is TGTGCCACCGCGGGTGAGCCTGAAGCTTTCTTT.